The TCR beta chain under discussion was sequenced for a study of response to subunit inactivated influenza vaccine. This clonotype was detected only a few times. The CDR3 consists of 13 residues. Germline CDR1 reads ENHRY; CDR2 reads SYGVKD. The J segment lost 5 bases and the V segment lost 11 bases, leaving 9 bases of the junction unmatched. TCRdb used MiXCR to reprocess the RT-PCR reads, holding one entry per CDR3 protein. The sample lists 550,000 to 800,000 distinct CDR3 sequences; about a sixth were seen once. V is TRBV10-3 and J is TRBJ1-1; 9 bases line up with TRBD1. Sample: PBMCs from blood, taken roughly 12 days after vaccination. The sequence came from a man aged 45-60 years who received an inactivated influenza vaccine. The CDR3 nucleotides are TGTGCCTCTCAGACAGGGGGAGGGACTGAAGCTTTCTTT. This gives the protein CASQTGGGTEAFF.